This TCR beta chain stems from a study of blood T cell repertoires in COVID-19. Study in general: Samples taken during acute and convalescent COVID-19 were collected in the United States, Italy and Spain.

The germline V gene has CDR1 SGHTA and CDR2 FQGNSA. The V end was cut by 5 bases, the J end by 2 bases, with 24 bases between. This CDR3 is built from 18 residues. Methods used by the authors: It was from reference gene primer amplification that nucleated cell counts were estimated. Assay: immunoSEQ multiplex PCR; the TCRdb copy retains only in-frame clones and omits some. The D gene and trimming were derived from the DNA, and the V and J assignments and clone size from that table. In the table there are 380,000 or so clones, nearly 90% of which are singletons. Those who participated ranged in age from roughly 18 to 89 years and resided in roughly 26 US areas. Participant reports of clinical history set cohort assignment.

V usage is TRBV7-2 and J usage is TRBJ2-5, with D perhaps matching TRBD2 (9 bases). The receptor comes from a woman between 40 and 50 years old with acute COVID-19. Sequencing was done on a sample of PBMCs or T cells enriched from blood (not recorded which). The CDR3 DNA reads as TGTGCCAGCAGCCCAGGGGGCCCTAGCGGGGTGATACAAGAGACCCAGTACTTC. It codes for CASSPGGPSGVIQETQYF.